These 3 T cell receptor beta chains were sequenced from one sample in a study of blood T cells in healthy people across ages. A second about 7 to 12 cycle PCR used barcoded and J-beta primers. TCRdb redid the calling of the 5' RACE reads with MiXCR, one entry per CDR3 protein. Altogether about 690,000 distinct CDR3 sequences are present, 40% to 45% being singletons, with the ten largest covering about 32%. Specimen: blood. Receptor source: a man older than 75 in good health.

This clonotype has a handful of counts. The V and J genes are TRBV6-2 or TRBV6-3 and TRBJ1-1, with D unresolved. This CDR3 comprises 12 residues. Trimming stripped 6 bases from V and 2 bases from J, with 7 bases between. Germline-derived CDR1 and CDR2 are MNHEY and SVGEGT. CDR3 sequence (DNA): TGTGCCAGCAGAAGGGTAAACACTGAAGCTTTCTTT. Residues: CASRRVNTEAFF.

The J gene is TRBJ2-5, the V gene TRBV27, with 7 bases fitting TRBD1. Germline CDR1 and CDR2: MNHEY and SMNVEV (reference sequence). The CDR3 length is 12 residues. After removal of 6 bases from V and 5 bases from J, the junction contained 3 bases not matched to a gene. The CDR3 sequence is CASRKGGETQYF. In nucleotides, the CDR3 is TGTGCCAGCAGGAAAGGGGGCGAGACCCAGTACTTC.

This clonotype was found a few times. V gene TRBV6-2 or TRBV6-3 combines with J gene TRBJ2-7; 10 bases map to TRBD2. Germline CDR1 is MNHEY and CDR2 is SVGEGT. This CDR3 has 14 residues. Trimming at V came to 6 bases and at J to 2 bases, leaving 4 bases not matched to a gene. The CDR3 nucleotides read TGTGCCAGCAGAGGACTAGCGGAAACCTACGAGCAGTACTTC. Translation: CASRGLAETYEQYF.